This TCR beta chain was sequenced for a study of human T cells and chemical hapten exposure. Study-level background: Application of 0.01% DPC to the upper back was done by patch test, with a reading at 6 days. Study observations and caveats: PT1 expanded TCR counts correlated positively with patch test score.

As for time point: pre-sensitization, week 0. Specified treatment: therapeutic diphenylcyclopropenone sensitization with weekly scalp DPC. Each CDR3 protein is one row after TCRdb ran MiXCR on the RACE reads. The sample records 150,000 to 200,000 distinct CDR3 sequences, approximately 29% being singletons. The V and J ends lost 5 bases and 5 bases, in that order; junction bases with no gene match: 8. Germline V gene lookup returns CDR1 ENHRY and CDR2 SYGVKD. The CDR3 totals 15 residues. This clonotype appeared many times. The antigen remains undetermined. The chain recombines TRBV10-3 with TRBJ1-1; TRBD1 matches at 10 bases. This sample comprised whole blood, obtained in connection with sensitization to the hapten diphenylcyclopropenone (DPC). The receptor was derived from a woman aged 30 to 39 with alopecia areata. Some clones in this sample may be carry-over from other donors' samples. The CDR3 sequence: CAISKDGTGVTEAFF. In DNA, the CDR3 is TGTGCCATCAGTAAAGACGGGACAGGGGTAACTGAAGCTTTCTTT.